This T cell receptor beta chain emerged from a study of radiation and T cells in renal cell carcinoma. Germline CDR1 is LNHDA and CDR2 is SQIVND (reference sequence). V lost 7 bases to trimming and J lost 1 base, with 10 bases between them. This CDR3 region has 13 residues. Time point denoted: blood 4 weeks post-SBRT, at nephrectomy. The treatment was: 15 Gy SBRT to primary tumor, nephrectomy 4 weeks later. Clones were sequenced by immunoSEQ multiplex PCR, and TCRdb holds only the in-frame ones, with some missing. The sample holds roughly 100,000 clones, around 83% seen once. Material: blood, obtained from a patient whose treatment included radiotherapy and nephrectomy. V usage is TRBV19 and J usage is TRBJ1-1; D may be TRBD1 (6 bases). This TCR was sampled from a man aged 60-69 years with renal cell carcinoma. The CDR3: CASNMGQNTEAFF. The CDR3 coding sequence is TGTGCCAGTAATATGGGACAGAACACTGAAGCTTTCTTT. The variable domain in full, with the rest retrieved from reference TRBV19 and TRBJ1-1, is DGGITQSPKYLFRKEGQNVTLSCEQNLNHDAMYWYRQDPGQGLRLIYYSQIVNDFQKGDIAEGYSVSREKKESFPLTVTSAQKNPTAFYLCASNMGQNTEAFFGQGTRLTVV.